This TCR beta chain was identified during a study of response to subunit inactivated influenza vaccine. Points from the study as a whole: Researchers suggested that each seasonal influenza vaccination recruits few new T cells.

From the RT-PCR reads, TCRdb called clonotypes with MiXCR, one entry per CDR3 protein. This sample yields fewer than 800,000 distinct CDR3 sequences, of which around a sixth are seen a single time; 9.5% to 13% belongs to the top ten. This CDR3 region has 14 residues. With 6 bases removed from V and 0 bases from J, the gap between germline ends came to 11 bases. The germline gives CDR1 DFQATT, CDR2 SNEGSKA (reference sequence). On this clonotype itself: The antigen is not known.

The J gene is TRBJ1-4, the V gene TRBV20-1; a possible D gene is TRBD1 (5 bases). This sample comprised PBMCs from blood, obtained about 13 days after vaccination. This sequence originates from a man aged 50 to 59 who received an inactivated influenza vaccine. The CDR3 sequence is CSAHEGATNEKLFF. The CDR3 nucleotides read TGCAGTGCGCATGAAGGGGCAACTAATGAAAAACTGTTTTTT.